The TCR beta chain under discussion was sequenced for a study of shared clonotypes between healthy human individuals. Regarding this clone: Its antigen is unidentified. This is likely an artifact of a read error, given a far larger clone one base away. Distinct nucleotide sequences in the sample also encode this CDR3.

Germline values: CDR1 GTSNPN, CDR2 SVGIG (reference sequence). CDR3 size: 15 residues. Regarding the study as a whole: Read depth was anticipated to influence clonotype sharing among donors.

The material for each subset, its genomic DNA, was split evenly across several immunoSEQ plates. Original data processing: In the immunoSEQ data, sequences were junction-only and lacked quality scores, so filtering differed. Libraries were prepared by immunoSEQ multiplex PCR; TCRdb keeps only in-frame clonotypes and omits some of them. V, J and clone size reflect that table, while D and trimming were determined from the DNA. Here the sample spans about 520,000 clones, around 85% being singletons. The V call is TRBV30, the J call TRBJ2-2; D unclear. Material for sequencing was PBMCs. This sequence originates from a woman in her thirties or forties in good health. Some clones in this sample may be carry-over from other donors' samples. This chain's CDR3 is CAWSRGSKNTGELFF. The CDR3, as DNA: TGCGCCTGGAGTCGAGGAAGCAAGAACACCGGGGAGCTGTTTTTT.